The 23 T cell receptor beta chains listed next were all sequenced from one sample in a study of glioma-infiltrating T cells. Amplification of TCR alpha and beta CDR3 regions from RNA used iRepertoire nested multiplex PCR. TCRdb reprocessed the multiplex PCR reads with MiXCR, giving one entry per CDR3 protein. Of 160,000 or so distinct CDR3 sequences detected, around 40% appear once; the ten largest clones hold around 4.9%. The source material was glioma tissue, nonneoplastic brain tissue, or PBMCs (not recorded which). Source of these receptors: a human donor with low-grade glioma or glioblastoma, undergoing nonglioma brain surgery, or in good health (not recorded which).

This clonotype was observed at least ten times. The CDR3, as DNA: TGTGCCAGTAGTATAATAGGGGGCACTGAAGCTTTCTTT. The encoded protein is CASSIIGGTEAFF. The chain employs TRBV19 and TRBJ1-1, with D tentatively TRBD1 (6 bases). This CDR3 has 13 amino acids. V lost 2 bases to trimming and J lost 4 bases, with 8 bases between them. Per the germline V gene, CDR1 is LNHDA and CDR2 is SQIVND (reference sequence).

Only a few counts were recorded for this clonotype. The chain combines TRBV5-4 with TRBJ1-6; D uncertain. Trimming pared 2 bases from V and 2 bases from J, leaving 14 bases between. The CDR3 runs 17 residues. Germline V lookup: CDR1 SGHNT, CDR2 YYREEE (reference sequence). DNA of the CDR3: TGTGCCAGCAGCTTACAAACTAAGAGCGCCTATAATTCACCCCTCCACTTT. The encoded protein is CASSLQTKSAYNSPLHF.

V is TRBV5-4 and J is TRBJ2-5; TRBD1 aligns across 7 bases. The V segment lost 4 bases and the J segment 2 bases; nucleotides outside the gene matches: 5. The CDR3 sequence is 14 residues long. Germline CDR1 reads SGHNT; CDR2 reads YYREEE (reference sequence). CDR3 sequence (DNA): TGTGCCAGCAGCCCGGGACAGACACAAGAGACCCAGTACTTC. This translates into CASSPGQTQETQYF. The full variable domain, its missing parts supplied by reference TRBV5-4 and TRBJ2-5, is ETGVTQSPTHLIKTRGQQVTLRCSSQSGHNTVSWYQQALGQGPQFIFQYYREEENGRGNFPPRFSGLQFPNYSSELNVNALELDDSALYLCASSPGQTQETQYFGPGTRLLVL.

This clonotype turned up a few times. A much larger clone lies one base from this, so it may be a read error. The V call is TRBV6-2 or TRBV6-3, the J call TRBJ1-1; 7 bases agree with TRBD1. This CDR3 is built from 17 residues. The V gene end was trimmed by 5 bases and the J gene end by 4 bases; junction bases not matched to a gene: 16. Germline V gene lookup returns CDR1 MNHEY and CDR2 SVGEGT. The CDR3 DNA follows: TGTGCCAGCAGTCTTCTTACGCAGGGGACAGCGACCACTGAAGCTTTCTTT. Encoded protein: CASSLLTQGTATTEAFF.

This sequence joins TRBV7-2 and TRBJ2-7; the match to TRBD2 covers 9 bases. There are 14 residues in the CDR3. The V and J ends lost 3 bases and 5 bases, in that order; junction bases with no gene match: 5. Germline CDR1 reads SGHTA; CDR2 reads FQGNSA. The CDR3 is CASSFLAGWDEQYF. DNA for the CDR3: TGTGCCAGCAGCTTTCTAGCGGGATGGGACGAGCAGTACTTC.

This clonotype was counted at least ten times. The genes are TRBV10-3 and TRBJ1-2, with a possible D match to TRBD1 (5 bases). V shed 7 bases and J shed 5 bases, with 14 bases lying between them. Looked up from germline, CDR1 is ENHRY and CDR2 is SYGVKD. The CDR3 runs to 13 residues. The CDR3: CAIMGDVGYGYTF. For the CDR3, the DNA is TGTGCCATCATGGGGGACGTCGGTTATGGCTACACCTTC.

This clonotype has ten or more counts. The J gene is TRBJ2-5, the V gene TRBV20-1; maybe TRBD2 (5 bases). This CDR3 has 14 amino acids. V was clipped by 3 bases and J by 1 base, with 12 bases between them. Germline V gene data show CDR1 as DFQATT and CDR2 as SNEGSKA (reference sequence). The DNA for the CDR3 is TGCAGTGCTAGGGCGGGTACTCCCCAAGAGACCCAGTACTTC. This translates into CSARAGTPQETQYF.

This clonotype was picked up many times. J is TRBJ2-3 and V is TRBV28; D is perhaps TRBD1 (6 bases). Germline assignment: CDR1 MDHEN and CDR2 SYDVKM. CDR3 length: 15 residues. V lost 7 bases and J 2 bases, leaving 16 bases between the germline ends. DNA for the CDR3: TGTGCCAGCACTCACCGGGACAACTTCACAGATACGCAGTATTTT. Residues: CASTHRDNFTDTQYF.

This clonotype was picked up many times. J is TRBJ1-2 and V is TRBV14; TRBD1 matches at 8 bases. Trimming cost V 0 bases and J 5 bases; bases outside gene matches: 2. This CDR3 comprises 14 residues. Germline lookup yields CDR1 SGHDN and CDR2 FVKESK. CDR3: CASSQDGTGYGYTF. The DNA for the CDR3 is TGTGCCAGCAGCCAAGACGGGACAGGTTATGGCTACACCTTC.

Worth noting for this clonotype: This could be a read error, since a much larger clone is one nucleotide away. This chain uses TRBV4-1 with TRBJ1-5; D ambiguous. CDR1 is MGHRA, CDR2 YSYEKL, per germline. CDR3 length: 13 amino acids. The CDR3: CASIQYLQQPQHF. The CDR3 nucleotides are TGCGCCAGCATCCAATATTTGCAGCAGCCCCAGCATTTT.

With regard to this clonotype: A much more abundant neighbour one base away suggests this may be a read error. J is TRBJ2-1 and V is TRBV6-1; weak D call: TRBD2 (5 bases). The CDR3 runs 14 residues. The V end was cut by 5 bases, the J end by 2 bases, with 10 bases between. Germline-derived CDR1 and CDR2 are MNHNS and SASEGT. The CDR3 is CASSLRGTYNEQFF. CDR3 coding DNA: TGTGCCAGCAGTCTGAGAGGGACCTACAATGAGCAGTTCTTC.

This clonotype has a count of ten or more. V is TRBV6-1 and J is TRBJ2-1, with a tentative D call TRBD1 (5 bases). Germline CDR1 reads MNHNS; CDR2 reads SASEGT. The CDR3 is 13 amino acids. V gave up 4 bases and J gave up 9 bases, with 13 bases separating them. The CDR3 DNA follows: TGTGCCAGCAGTGGGACACCCTTGGGTGAGCAGTTCTTC. It codes for CASSGTPLGEQFF.

On this clonotype itself: A much larger clone lies one base from this, so it may be a read error. The chain joins TRBV15 to TRBJ2-7, with D possibly being TRBD1 or TRBD2 (5 bases each). The CDR3 is 13 residues long. CDR1 and CDR2 (germline): LNHNV, YYDKDF (reference sequence). CDR3 in amino acids: CATSRTRDHEKYF. The CDR3 DNA reads as TGTGCCACCAGCAGAACCAGGGACCACGAGAAGTACTTC.

A note on this clonotype: Being one base from a much bigger clone, this may be a read error. The V call is TRBV28, the J call TRBJ2-2, with D possibly being TRBD1 or TRBD2 (5 bases each). The CDR3 has 14 amino acids. Germline CDR1 and CDR2: MDHEN and SYDVKM. The CDR3 sequence: CASRPGPDTVELFF. In DNA form, the CDR3 reads TGTGCCAGCAGACCGGGACCCGACACCGTGGAGCTGTTTTTT. The whole variable domain, filled in from reference TRBV28 and TRBJ2-2, reads DVKVTQSSRYLVKRTGEKVFLECVQDMDHENMFWYRQDPGLGLRLIYFSYDVKMKEKGDIPEGYSVSREKKERFSLILESASTNQTSMYLCASRPGPDTVELFFGEGSRLTVL.

This clonotype was counted many times. The chain carries TRBV6-1 and TRBJ2-7; no clear D. Germline CDR1 is MNHNS and CDR2 is SASEGT. The CDR3 is made up of 12 amino acids. Trimming took off 7 bases at V and 7 bases at J, with 14 bases between the two ends. DNA for the CDR3: TGTGCCAGCACGGCGGCAAGGTGGGAGCAGTACTTC. This encodes CASTAARWEQYF.

Points on this clonotype: A read error may explain this, as a much larger clone is one base away. The chain is built from TRBV2 and TRBJ1-5; D is uncertain. V shed 7 bases and J shed 3 bases, with 10 bases lying between them. CDR1 SNHLY and CDR2 FYNNEI come from the germline V gene. This CDR3 is 13 amino acids long. Here the CDR3 reads CASNTSYNQPQHF. The CDR3 DNA reads as TGTGCCAGCAACACCAGTTACAATCAGCCCCAGCATTTT.

In the case of this clonotype: This sequence may be a read error, since a much larger clone differs from it by one base. In DNA form, the CDR3 reads TGTGCCAGCAGCTTGGACATTCTCCAAGAGACCCAGTACTTC. Protein: CASSLDILQETQYF. The gene calls are TRBV5-4 and TRBJ2-5; D uncertain. The CDR3 sequence is 14 residues long. CDR1 and CDR2 (germline): SGHNT, YYREEE (reference sequence). Trimming pared 0 bases from V and 1 base from J, leaving 7 bases between.

The chain links TRBV5-1 to TRBJ2-3; 8 bases are shared with TRBD1. Per the germline V gene, CDR1 is SGHRS and CDR2 is YFSETQ. The J segment lost 0 bases and the V segment lost 2 bases, leaving 14 bases of the junction unmatched. CDR3 size: 19 residues. The CDR3 bases are TGCGCCAGCAGCTTATTAGCCCTACGGCAGGGGGCTAGCACAGATACGCAGTATTTT. Amino acids: CASSLLALRQGASTDTQYF.

This clonotype was detected only once. This may be a read error: a much more frequent sequence differs by one nucleotide. This chain uses TRBV2 with TRBJ2-1, with D possibly TRBD2 on 5 matching bases. The CDR3 length is 11 residues. CDR1 SNHLY and CDR2 FYNNEI come from the germline V gene. V lost 9 bases, J lost 12 bases, and 15 bases lay in between. CDR3 DNA sequence: TGTGCCAGTCTTCGAGGGAGAGCGCAGTTCTTC. It encodes CASLRGRAQFF.

The V and J genes are TRBV7-2 and TRBJ2-7; 7 nucleotides match TRBD2. The CDR3 contains 17 residues. The ends lost 5 bases at V and 2 bases at J; junction bases unmatched: 15. Germline CDR1 SGHTA, CDR2 FQGNSA. CDR3 in DNA: TGTGCCAGCAGCCTTAGGGCTCCGGCGGGAGTCCCCTACGAGCAGTACTTC. It translates to CASSLRAPAGVPYEQYF.

The gene calls are TRBV5-1 and TRBJ2-7, with unresolved D. V shed 8 bases and J shed 7 bases, with 19 bases lying between them. This CDR3 region has 13 residues. Germline V gene data show CDR1 as SGHRS and CDR2 as YFSETQ. The CDR3 sequence: CASKHEPWGEQYF. For the CDR3, the DNA is TGCGCCAGTAAACATGAACCATGGGGAGAGCAGTACTTC.

Note on this clonotype: Sequence at one end of the junction differs from germline and may be a read error. This rearrangement joins TRBV5-1 to TRBJ2-4; 10 bases are a match to TRBD2. The J call is in doubt because the DNA end fits TRBJ2-1 better. The CDR3 runs to 14 residues. Looked up from germline, CDR1 is SGHRS and CDR2 is YFSETQ. CDR3 protein: CDSAGLAGGNEQFF. In DNA form, the CDR3 reads TGCGACAGCGCGGGGTTAGCGGGAGGCAATGAGCAGTTCTTC.

This clonotype was found a few times. The chain employs TRBV3-1 and TRBJ2-7; tentatively, D is TRBD2 (5 bases). Germline-derived CDR1 and CDR2 are LGHDT and YNNKEL (reference sequence). This CDR3 has 13 residues. The V end lost 0 bases, the J end lost 5 bases, and 8 bases lay between the germline ends. In nucleotides, the CDR3 is TGTGCCAGCAGCCAAGATCGGGAAAACGAGCAGTACTTC. Residues: CASSQDRENEQYF.